These 21 T cell receptor beta chains share one sample of origin, sequenced in a study of blood T cells in healthy people across ages. PCR was performed a second time for about 7 to 11 cycles using a sample-barcoded 5' primer and a J-beta primer mix. TCRdb re-called the 5' RACE reads through MiXCR, storing one row per CDR3 protein. The sample carries roughly 1,100,000 distinct CDR3 sequences, almost 25% recorded once. These data also formed part of another study, on T cells of mothers and their children.

The material sequenced was blood. These receptors were obtained from a girl aged 2-10 years in good health.

This clonotype was found a few times. The rearrangement joins TRBV5-1 to TRBJ2-3, with a tentative D call TRBD1 (5 bases). CDR1 SGHRS and CDR2 YFSETQ come from the germline V gene. The V and J ends lost 6 bases and 4 bases respectively, with 15 bases between them. The CDR3 has 14 residues. The chain's CDR3 is CASTLTLGPDTQYF. CDR3 nucleotides: TGCGCCAGCACCCTGACACTGGGGCCAGATACGCAGTATTTT.

This clonotype has a handful of counts. The gene calls are TRBV7-9 and TRBJ1-1; D ambiguous. Trimming pared 1 base from V and 7 bases from J, leaving 4 bases between. CDR1 and CDR2 (germline): SEHNR, FQNEAQ (reference sequence). The CDR3 is 11 residues long. This CDR3 is CASSLDDEAFF. In DNA, the CDR3 is TGTGCCAGCAGCTTAGATGATGAAGCTTTCTTT.

This chain uses TRBV4-1 with TRBJ1-1; TRBD1 agrees at 7 bases. Trimming removed 3 bases from V and 5 bases from J; junction bases left unmatched: 6. Per germline, CDR1 MGHRA and CDR2 YSYEKL. The CDR3 length is 14 residues. CDR3 amino acids: CASSQRQGLTEAFF. The CDR3 region has the DNA TGCGCCAGCAGCCAGAGACAGGGTTTGACTGAAGCTTTCTTT.

The gene calls are TRBV3-1 and TRBJ2-3; 10 bases are a match to TRBD2. V lost 0 bases to trimming and J lost 5 bases; unmatched junction nucleotides: 11. The germline CDR1 and CDR2 sequences are LGHDT and YNNKEL (reference sequence). The CDR3 has 18 residues. The CDR3 protein is CASSQDMSSGGSRDTQYF. CDR3 nucleotide sequence: TGTGCCAGCAGCCAAGATATGTCTAGCGGGGGATCCCGAGATACGCAGTATTTT.

This clonotype was found a few times. The CDR3: CASSQIGATGELFF. The CDR3 DNA is TGTGCCAGCAGCCAAATCGGGGCCACCGGGGAGCTGTTTTTT. The gene calls are TRBV3-1 and TRBJ2-2; D may be TRBD1 or TRBD2 (5 bases each). V lost 2 bases, J lost 4 bases, and 8 bases lay in between. CDR1 and CDR2 from the germline V gene are LGHDT and YNNKEL (reference sequence). This CDR3 has 14 amino acids. Combining the CDR3 with reference TRBV3-1 and TRBJ2-2 gives the whole variable domain DTAVSQTPKYLVTQMGNDKSIKCEQNLGHDTMYWYKQDSKKFLKIMFSYNNKELIINETVPNRFSPKSPDKAHLNLHINSLELGDSAVYFCASSQIGATGELFFGEGSRLTVL.

This chain uses TRBV12-5 with TRBJ2-7; TRBD1 agrees at 7 bases. The junction had 3 bases not matched to a gene; V was cut back by 1 base and J by 3 bases. Germline assignment: CDR1 LGHNT and CDR2 FRNRAP. This CDR3 is 14 amino acids long. In DNA, the CDR3 is TGTGCTAGTGGTTTGGGACAGGGCATCTACGAGCAGTACTTC. This translates into CASGLGQGIYEQYF.

This clonotype was detected only a few times. The junction departs from the called germline gene at one end, perhaps through a read error. The V call is TRBV12-3 or TRBV12-4, the J call TRBJ1-2; no clear D. The CDR3 extends over 13 amino acids. CDR3 sequence reads: CTSSLGGSYGYTF. DNA for the CDR3: TGTACCAGCAGTTTAGGAGGGTCCTATGGCTACACCTTC.

This clonotype was recorded many times. A junction boundary mismatches the germline segment, possibly from a read error. The V gene is TRBV5-4, the J gene TRBJ2-3; D ambiguous. The CDR3 contains 13 residues. Per germline, CDR1 SGHNT and CDR2 YYREEE (reference sequence). Written as DNA, the CDR3 is TGCGCCAGCAGCTTGGACAGCACAGATACGCAGTATTTT. Residues: CASSLDSTDTQYF.

The genes are TRBV29-1 and TRBJ1-4; the D gene is possibly TRBD1 (6 bases). V lost 3 bases and J lost 8, with 13 bases in between. CDR1 SQVTM and CDR2 ANQGSEA come from the germline V gene. The CDR3 has 13 residues. CDR3 coding DNA: TGCAGCGTTGATACACAGGGAGGAGAAAAACTGTTTTTT. It encodes CSVDTQGGEKLFF.

The chain has TRBV6-7 and TRBJ2-7; weak D call: TRBD2 (5 bases). TRBV6-7 is treated as an ORF (open reading frame) with a function not yet certain. With 5 bases removed from V and 4 bases from J, the gap between germline ends came to 12 bases. This CDR3 is 13 amino acids long. In DNA, the CDR3 is TGTGCCAGCAGTACCTTAGCGCCATACGAGCAGTACTTC. Translated: CASSTLAPYEQYF.

The chain has TRBV28 and TRBJ1-4, with D possibly TRBD1 on 5 matching bases. Trimming shortened V by 6 bases and J by 3 bases, and 5 bases separated the two germline ends. This CDR3 spans 12 amino acids. Germline V CDR1 and CDR2: MDHEN, SYDVKM. The CDR3 spells CASRQANEKLFF. The DNA of the CDR3 is TGTGCCAGCAGACAGGCTAATGAAAAACTGTTTTTT.

This clonotype was counted only a few times. This chain uses TRBV28 with TRBJ2-1; no clear D gene. The CDR3 spans 14 residues. The V end was cut by 4 bases, the J end by 3 bases, with 10 bases between. Germline V gives CDR1 MDHEN, CDR2 SYDVKM. The CDR3 protein is CASSWFQGYNEQFF. CDR3 nucleotides: TGTGCCAGCAGTTGGTTTCAAGGCTACAATGAGCAGTTCTTC.

The chain uses TRBV29-1 and TRBJ1-2; 8 nucleotides match TRBD1. The CDR3 has 13 amino acids. CDR1 is SQVTM, CDR2 ANQGSEA, per germline. V shed 0 bases, J shed 8 bases, and the junction held 5 bases outside the gene matches. In DNA, the CDR3 is TGCAGCGTTGAAGATCAGGGGGCGAAAGGCTACACCTTC. Its translation is CSVEDQGAKGYTF.

This chain links TRBV27 with TRBJ2-2; D remains unclear. Trimming pared 0 bases from V and 4 bases from J, leaving 3 bases between. This CDR3 is built from 13 residues. CDR1 and CDR2 from the germline V gene are MNHEY and SMNVEV (reference sequence). The CDR3, as DNA: TGTGCCAGCAGTTTATCTATCACCGGGGAGCTGTTTTTT. It specifies CASSLSITGELFF.

The chain is built from TRBV29-1 and TRBJ2-5, with D perhaps TRBD2 (6 bases). Trimming pared 7 bases from V and 5 bases from J, leaving 11 bases between. Germline V lookup: CDR1 SQVTM, CDR2 ANQGSEA. The CDR3 has 11 amino acids. The CDR3 here is CSAGERETQYF. The CDR3 DNA reads as TGCAGCGCGGGAGAGCGGGAGACCCAGTACTTC.

The genes are TRBV19 and TRBJ2-4; D remains unclear. Germline CDR1 is LNHDA and CDR2 is SQIVND (reference sequence). This CDR3 is built from 15 residues. V lost 8 bases and J 0 bases, leaving 14 bases between the germline ends. The CDR3 loop is CASVDSGLAKNIQYF. CDR3 DNA sequence: TGTGCCAGTGTAGACTCCGGGCTAGCCAAAAACATTCAGTACTTC.

This clonotype was recorded a few times. V is TRBV29-1 and J is TRBJ2-5; 10 nucleotides align to TRBD2. The germline V gene encodes CDR1 SQVTM and CDR2 ANQGSEA. The CDR3 consists of 13 residues. Unmatched junction bases numbered 8, after V lost 4 bases and J lost 9 bases. Here the CDR3 DNA reads TGCAGCGTTGTTAGCGGGGGGCATTTGGCCCAGTACTTC. Translating gives CSVVSGGHLAQYF.

This sequence joins TRBV7-2 and TRBJ2-7; a weak D match, TRBD1 (6 bases). Per the germline V gene, CDR1 is SGHTA and CDR2 is FQGNSA. The CDR3 is 14 amino acids. V was clipped by 1 base and J by 7 bases, with 14 bases between them. The CDR3 reads CASSLDRVGREQYF. The CDR3 bases are TGTGCCAGCAGCTTAGACAGGGTGGGTAGGGAGCAGTACTTC.

The V call is TRBV28, the J call TRBJ2-1; maybe TRBD1 (5 bases). V was cut by 7 bases and J by 6 bases, with 10 bases left in between. CDR1 and CDR2 from the germline V gene are MDHEN and SYDVKM. The CDR3 has 12 residues. The CDR3, as DNA: TGTGCCAGCATGATTCAGGGCAATGAGCAGTTCTTC. The encoded protein is CASMIQGNEQFF.

A few counts support this clonotype. The rearrangement links TRBV4-3 to TRBJ1-4; 9 positions agree with TRBD1. The CDR3 is 16 residues long. CDR1 and CDR2 (germline): LGHNA, YSLEER. Germline trimming cut 4 bases from V and 8 bases from J; bases unmatched to any gene: 11. CDR3 coding DNA: TGCGCCAGCAGCCCGGCCTCCGGGACAGGGTGGGAAAAACTGTTTTTT. This translates into CASSPASGTGWEKLFF.

This clonotype was detected only a few times. CDR3 bases: TGTGCCAGCAGCCAAGAGGGCCCTAGCGGGGGAAACAATGAGCAGTTCTTC. Its protein product is CASSQEGPSGGNNEQFF. V usage is TRBV4-2 and J usage is TRBJ2-1; 10 nucleotides align to TRBD2. The germline V gene has CDR1 LGHNA and CDR2 YNFKEQ. The V gene end was trimmed by 0 bases and the J gene end by 5 bases; junction bases not matched to a gene: 7. The CDR3 is 17 residues long.